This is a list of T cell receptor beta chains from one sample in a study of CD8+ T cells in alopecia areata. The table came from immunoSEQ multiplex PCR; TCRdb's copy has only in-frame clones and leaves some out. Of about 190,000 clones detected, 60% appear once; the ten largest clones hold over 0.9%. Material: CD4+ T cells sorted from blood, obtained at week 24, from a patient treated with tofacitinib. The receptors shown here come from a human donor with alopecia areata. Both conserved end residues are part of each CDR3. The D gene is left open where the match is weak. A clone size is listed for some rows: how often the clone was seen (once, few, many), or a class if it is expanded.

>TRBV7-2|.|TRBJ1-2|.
CASSLWDFNYGYTF
TGTGCCAGCAGCTTGTGGGACTTCAACTATGGCTACACCTTC
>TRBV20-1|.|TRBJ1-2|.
CSAGYGYTF
TGCAGTGCGGGGTATGGCTACACCTTC
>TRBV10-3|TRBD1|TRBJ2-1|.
CAISGDTGAYNEQFF
TGTGCCATCAGTGGGGACACAGGGGCCTACAATGAGCAGTTCTTC
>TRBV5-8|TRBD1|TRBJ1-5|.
CASSLPGTVIQPQHF
TGTGCCAGCAGCTTGCCCGGGACAGTGATTCAGCCCCAGCATTTT
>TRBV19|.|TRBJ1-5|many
CASDPSGTWSGPQHF
TGTGCCAGTGATCCTTCCGGGACCTGGTCGGGGCCCCAGCATTTT
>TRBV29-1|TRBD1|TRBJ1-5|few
CSAEQGAGQPQHF
TGCAGCGCCGAACAGGGGGCCGGTCAGCCCCAGCATTTT
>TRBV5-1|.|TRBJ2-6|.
CASSLSISGANVLTF
TGCGCCAGCAGCTTAAGCATCTCTGGGGCCAACGTCCTGACTTTC
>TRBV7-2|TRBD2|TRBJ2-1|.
CASSLGLAGDEQFF
TGTGCCAGCAGCTTAGGCCTAGCGGGGGATGAGCAGTTCTTC
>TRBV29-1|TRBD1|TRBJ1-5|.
CSVAAGTGDGPQHF
TGCAGCGTTGCGGCGGGGACAGGGGATGGGCCCCAGCATTTT
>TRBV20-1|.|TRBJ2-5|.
CSATPLETQYF
TGCAGTGCTACCCCTCTTGAGACCCAGTACTTC
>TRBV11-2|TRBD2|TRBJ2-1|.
CASSFSGGASYNEQFF
TGTGCCAGCAGCTTCTCCGGGGGGGCCTCCTACAATGAGCAGTTCTTC
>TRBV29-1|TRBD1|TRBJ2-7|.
CSVLGQGGYEQYF
TGCAGCGTGCTTGGACAGGGGGGCTACGAGCAGTACTTC
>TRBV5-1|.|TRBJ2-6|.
CASSLSGYGANVLTF
TGCGCCAGCAGCTTATCAGGGTATGGGGCCAACGTCCTGACTTTC
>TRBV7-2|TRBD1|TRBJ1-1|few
CASSLVGTGNTEAFF
TGTGCCAGCAGCTTAGTCGGGACAGGGAACACTGAAGCTTTCTTT
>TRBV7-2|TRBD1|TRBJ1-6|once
CASSPVPGQGMPLHF
TGTGCCAGCAGCCCCGTCCCGGGACAGGGAATGCCCCTCCACTTT
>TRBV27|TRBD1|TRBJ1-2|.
CASSLSSGQRINYGYTF
TGTGCCAGCAGTTTATCCTCGGGACAGAGGATAAACTATGGCTACACCTTC
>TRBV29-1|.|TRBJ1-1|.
CSVEELGRAFF
TGCAGCGTTGAAGAATTGGGGCGGGCTTTCTTT
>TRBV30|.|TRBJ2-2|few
CAWKGVAVAGELFF
TGTGCCTGGAAAGGGGTAGCGGTGGCCGGGGAGCTGTTTTTT
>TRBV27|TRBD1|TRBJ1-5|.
CASSPYDRGHQPQHF
TGTGCCAGCAGTCCCTACGACAGGGGGCATCAGCCCCAGCATTTT
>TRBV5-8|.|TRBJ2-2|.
CASSSGGGINTGELFF
TGTGCCAGCAGCTCCGGCGGAGGGATTAACACCGGGGAGCTGTTTTTT
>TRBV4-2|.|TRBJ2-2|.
CASSQDPVSVGELFF
TGTGCCAGCAGCCAAGATCCCGTGTCTGTCGGGGAGCTGTTTTTT
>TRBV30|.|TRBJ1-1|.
CAWSVRPGLNTEAFF
TGTGCCTGGAGTGTACGACCCGGGTTGAACACTGAAGCTTTCTTT
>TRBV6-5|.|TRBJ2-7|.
CASSRFRASYEQYF
TGTGCCAGCAGTAGGTTCAGGGCTTCCTACGAGCAGTACTTC
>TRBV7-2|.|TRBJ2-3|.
CASSFPGRGAGTQYF
TGTGCCAGCAGCTTTCCGGGAAGGGGGGCTGGTACGCAGTATTTT
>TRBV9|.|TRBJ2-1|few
CASSVVSDSIGEQFF
TGTGCCAGCAGCGTAGTGAGCGACTCGATCGGTGAGCAGTTCTTC
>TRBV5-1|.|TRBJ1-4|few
CASSPQGTEKLFF
TGCGCCAGCTCACCCCAGGGGACTGAAAAACTGTTTTTT
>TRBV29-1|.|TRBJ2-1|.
CSVGVLDEQFF
TGCAGCGTTGGAGTTTTGGATGAGCAGTTCTTC
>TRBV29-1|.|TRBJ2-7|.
CSVERDGPYEQYF
TGCAGCGTAGAACGGGACGGCCCCTACGAGCAGTACTTC
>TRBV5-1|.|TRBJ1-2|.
CASSLEGVRGYTF
TGCGCCAGCAGCTTGGAGGGGGTACGCGGCTACACCTTC
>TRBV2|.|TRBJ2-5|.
CASSLDSAGTQYF
TGTGCCAGCAGCTTGGACTCCGCGGGGACCCAGTACTTC
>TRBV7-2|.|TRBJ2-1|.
CASSLAWDNEQFF
TGTGCCAGCAGCTTAGCTTGGGACAATGAGCAGTTCTTC
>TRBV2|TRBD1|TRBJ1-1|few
CASSGADRAGAFF
TGTGCCAGCAGTGGAGCCGACAGGGCTGGAGCTTTCTTT
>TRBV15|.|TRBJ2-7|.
CATSRQGSSYEQYF
TGTGCCACCAGCAGGCAGGGGAGCTCCTACGAGCAGTACTTC
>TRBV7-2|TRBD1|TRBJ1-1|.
CASSPRTGRTEAFF
TGTGCCAGCAGCCCGCGGACAGGGAGGACTGAAGCTTTCTTT
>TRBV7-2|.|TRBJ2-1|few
CASSLLSGPISYNEQFF
TGTGCCAGCAGCTTACTGAGTGGTCCTATCTCCTACAATGAGCAGTTCTTC
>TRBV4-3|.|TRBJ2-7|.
CASSQDRGSEQYF
TGCGCCAGCAGCCAAGATCGAGGAAGCGAGCAGTACTTC
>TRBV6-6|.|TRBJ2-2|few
CASSKQGGSTGELFF
TGTGCCAGCAGTAAACAGGGAGGAAGCACCGGGGAGCTGTTTTTT
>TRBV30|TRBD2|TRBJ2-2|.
CAWSGAGGRTGELFF
TGTGCCTGGAGTGGTGCGGGGGGAAGGACCGGGGAGCTGTTTTTT
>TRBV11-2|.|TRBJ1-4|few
CASSSGQTGGEKLFF
TGTGCCAGCAGCTCCGGACAGACCGGCGGGGAAAAACTGTTTTTT
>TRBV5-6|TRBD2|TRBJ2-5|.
CASSRGLAGRTQYF
TGTGCCAGCAGCCGGGGGTTAGCGGGGCGGACCCAGTACTTC
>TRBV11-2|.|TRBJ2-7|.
CASSFGSGFSEQYF
TGTGCCAGCAGCTTCGGCTCTGGGTTCAGCGAGCAGTACTTC